This TCR beta chain is drawn from a study of cytomegalovirus exposure and HLA in healthy donors. General study points: Other equally common chains were less clonally expanded than HLA-associated TCR beta chains, a later analysis showed. Accurate predictions that matched the HLA-A and HLA-B alleles of most subjects were reportedly made from TCR beta sequences.

Germline V gene sequence: CDR1 MGHRA, CDR2 YSYEKL. The CDR3 sequence is 14 residues long. As regards this clone: The target antigen is unknown. The junction departs from germline at one end; a sequencing error may be responsible.

Both 60 Vbeta primers and 13 Jbeta primers went into the PCR. Authors' methods: In a later analysis, of roughly 83 million unique beta chains, around 9.9 million appeared in at least two donors. The method was immunoSEQ multiplex PCR; TCRdb's version includes in-frame clones alone and lacks a portion of them. V and J calls and clone size are given by that table; D and trimming were obtained from the DNA. The sample records under 200,000 clones, 75% to 80% being singletons. The chain combines TRBV4-1 with TRBJ2-1, with 8 bases lining up with TRBD2. The TCR comes from a woman aged 40 to 50 in good health and CMV-seropositive. Sequenced material: PBMCs. CDR3 DNA sequence: TGCGCCAGCAACCAAGGACTAGCCCCCAATGAGCAGTTCTTC. Translating it yields CASNQGLAPNEQFF.